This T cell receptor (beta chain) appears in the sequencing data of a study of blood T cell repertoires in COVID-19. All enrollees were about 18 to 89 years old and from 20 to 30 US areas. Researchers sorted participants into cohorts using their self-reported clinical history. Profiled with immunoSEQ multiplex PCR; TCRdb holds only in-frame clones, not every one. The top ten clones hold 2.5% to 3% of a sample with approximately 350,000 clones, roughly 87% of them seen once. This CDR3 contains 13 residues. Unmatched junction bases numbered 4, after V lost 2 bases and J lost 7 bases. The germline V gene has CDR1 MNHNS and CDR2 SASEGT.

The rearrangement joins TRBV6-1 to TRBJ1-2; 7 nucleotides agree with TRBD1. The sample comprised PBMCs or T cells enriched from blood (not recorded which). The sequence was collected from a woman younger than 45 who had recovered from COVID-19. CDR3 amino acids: CASSERGPGGYTF. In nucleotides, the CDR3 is TGTGCCAGCAGTGAAAGGGGGCCAGGTGGCTACACCTTC.